The clone carrying this T cell receptor (beta chain) was observed a few times. TCRdb passed the RT-PCR reads through MiXCR, listing each CDR3 protein once. The table records around 700,000 distinct CDR3 sequences, 14% of them present only once. This CDR3 spans 13 amino acids. Germline lookup yields CDR1 WSHSY and CDR2 SAAADI. After removal of 8 bases from V and 5 bases from J, the junction contained 6 bases not matched to a gene. Specimen: memory CD4+ T cells from blood. This TCR was recovered from a female donor in good health, serving as a healthy control. This rearrangement joins TRBV10-2 to TRBJ2-5; 9 positions agree with TRBD2. The CDR3 DNA follows: TGCGCCAGCCGAGCGGGGGGTGGGGAGACCCAGTACTTC. Encoded protein: CASRAGGGETQYF.